These 16 T cell receptor beta chains share one sample of origin, sequenced in a study of prognosis after radiotherapy for stage I lung cancer. Genomic DNA served as the source from which two-round multiplex PCR generated TCR beta CDR3 amplicons. Primers specific to each TRBV and TRBJ gene were used in first-round PCR. MiXCR, run by TCRdb on the multiplex PCR reads, gives a single entry per CDR3 protein. The data hold approximately 17,000 distinct CDR3 sequences, with around 42% observed a single time. The starting material was PBMCs, obtained before or after stereotactic body radiation therapy (not recorded which). These TCRs come from a donor aged 50 or older with non-small cell lung cancer.

As regards this clonotype: This sequence is one base from a far larger clone and is likely a read error. The chain joins TRBV6-1 to TRBJ1-2; D is uncertain. CDR1 MNHNS and CDR2 SASEGT come from the germline V gene. V lost 5 bases and J lost 4, with 11 bases in between. The CDR3 is 13 residues long. The CDR3 region is CASSYGQRYGYTF. The CDR3 DNA reads as TGTGCCAGCAGTTACGGGCAGCGCTATGGCTACACCTTC.

The chain uses TRBV27 and TRBJ2-1; D is perhaps TRBD2 (5 bases). With 4 bases removed from V and 1 base from J, the gap between germline ends came to 14 bases. This CDR3 is built from 16 residues. Germline lookup yields CDR1 MNHEY and CDR2 SMNVEV (reference sequence). The CDR3 bases are TGTGCCAGCAGTTGGGGTGGGGAGTGGTCCTACAATGAGCAGTTCTTC. Translating it yields CASSWGGEWSYNEQFF.

Remarks on this clonotype: It may be a read error: a sequence one base away is much more abundant. The J gene is TRBJ2-1, the V gene TRBV5-1, with TRBD2 matching over 7 bases. Germline V lookup: CDR1 SGHRS, CDR2 YFSETQ. Trimming at V came to 0 bases and at J to 15 bases, leaving 21 bases not matched to a gene. This CDR3 region has 17 residues. CDR3 DNA: TGCGCCAGCAGCTTGGATCCCTCTAGCGGAGCGATCAATGATCGGTTCTTC. Amino acids: CASSLDPSSGAINDRFF.

This clonotype is judged medium-sized. This chain links TRBV20-1 with TRBJ2-3; possibly TRBD1 for D (6 bases). The CDR3 consists of 14 residues. Trimming stripped 7 bases from V and 2 bases from J, with 16 bases between. Germline V gene lookup returns CDR1 DFQATT and CDR2 SNEGSKA (reference sequence). The CDR3 is CSVPWDIVTDTQYF. The CDR3 coding sequence is TGCAGTGTCCCCTGGGACATTGTCACAGATACGCAGTATTTT.

This clonotype was recorded many times. J is TRBJ1-5 and V is TRBV7-2; D is ambiguous. V lost 6 bases and J lost 0, with 3 bases in between. Germline-derived CDR1 and CDR2 are SGHTA and FQGNSA. CDR3 length equals 12 residues. The CDR3 DNA sequence: TGTGCCAGCAGTTATAGCAATCAGCCCCAGCATTTT. It translates to CASSYSNQPQHF.

This clonotype occurred many times. The chain recombines TRBV6-5 with TRBJ2-7, with D unclear. V gave up 2 bases and J gave up 7 bases, with 15 bases separating them. The CDR3 runs 14 residues. CDR1 and CDR2 from the germline V gene are MNHEY and SVGAGI. The CDR3, as DNA: TGTGCCAGCAGTTACACTTCGACGTTGAGTGAGCAGTACTTC. Translating it yields CASSYTSTLSEQYF.

A remark on this clonotype: An end of the junction does not agree with germline; a read error may underlie this. The chain recombines TRBV7-2 with TRBJ2-7; 9 bases match TRBD2. The CDR3 spans 17 residues. CDR1 and CDR2 from the germline V gene are SGHTA and FQGNSA. CDR3 DNA sequence: TGTGCCAGCAGCATACCGCCGGGACTAGCTCTAGACTACGAGCATTACTTC. It translates to CASSIPPGLALDYEHYF.

In this sample, this clonotype turned up many times. The V gene is TRBV7-8, the J gene TRBJ2-5, with TRBD1 as a possible D gene (5 bases). CDR1 is SGHVS, CDR2 FQNEAQ, per germline. Trimming shortened V by 4 bases and J by 1 base, and 10 bases separated the two germline ends. The CDR3 loop spans 14 amino acids. CDR3 sequence (DNA): TGTGCCAGCAGCTCCAGACAGACCCAAGAGACCCAGTACTTC. It is translated as CASSSRQTQETQYF.

The table lists this clonotype with many counts. J is TRBJ1-1 and V is TRBV4-2; D ambiguous. The CDR3 covers 15 residues. V gave up 2 bases and J gave up 3 bases, with 13 bases separating them. CDR1 and CDR2 (germline): LGHNA, YNFKEQ. CDR3: CASSQTVGRDTEAFF. In nucleotides, the CDR3 is TGTGCCAGCAGCCAAACAGTTGGCCGCGACACTGAAGCTTTCTTT.

This clonotype came up many times. An end of the junction does not agree with germline; a read error may underlie this. This chain uses TRBV5-1 with TRBJ2-1; TRBD2 matches 7 bases. CDR1 and CDR2 from the germline V gene are SGHRS and YFSETQ. This CDR3 comprises 17 residues. CDR3 nucleotides: TGCGCCAGCAGCTTGGATCCCTCTAGCGGAGCGATCAATGAGCGGTTCTTC. This gives the protein CASSLDPSSGAINERFF.

The chain employs TRBV9 and TRBJ2-2, with 13 bases lining up with TRBD2. V gave up 3 bases and J gave up 3 bases; unmatched junction bases: 8. The CDR3 consists of 18 residues. Per the germline V gene, CDR1 is SGDLS and CDR2 is YYNGEE. The CDR3 DNA reads TGTGCCAGCAGCGACTCGACTAGCGGGGGGCCCGACACCGGGGAGCTGTTTTTT. Translated, it gives CASSDSTSGGPDTGELFF.

The sample holds a few counts of this clonotype. The chain recombines TRBV11-2 with TRBJ1-3; D is unclear. Germline assignment: CDR1 SGHAT and CDR2 FQNNGV. This CDR3 has 15 residues. The V end was cut by 1 base, the J end by 4 bases, with 11 bases between. CDR3 residues: CASSLAWRSGNTIYF. Written as DNA, the CDR3 is TGTGCCAGCAGCTTAGCCTGGAGGTCCGGAAACACCATATATTTT.

This clonotype was observed at least ten times. The chain links TRBV5-1 to TRBJ2-3, with D unresolved. The V gene lost 4 bases and the J gene lost 0 bases, with 12 bases spanning the gap. The germline gives CDR1 SGHRS, CDR2 YFSETQ. The CDR3 loop spans 15 amino acids. CDR3 region: CASSKDRSSTDTQYF. As DNA, the CDR3 is TGCGCCAGCAGCAAGGACCGCTCTAGCACAGATACGCAGTATTTT.

The table lists this clonotype with a few counts. This clone may be a read error of a much larger clone one base away. The gene calls are TRBV9 and TRBJ2-5, with D tentatively TRBD1 (5 bases). V lost 4 bases and J lost 1, with 11 bases in between. CDR3 size: 14 residues. Germline values: CDR1 SGDLS, CDR2 YYNGEE. CDR3 in amino acids: CASSPVQGQETQYF. The CDR3, as DNA: TGTGCCAGCAGCCCCGTGCAGGGCCAAGAGACCCAGTACTTC.

This clonotype appeared a single time. J is TRBJ2-7 and V is TRBV6-2 or TRBV6-3; D is possibly TRBD1 or TRBD2 (6 bases each). The CDR3 length is 14 residues. Germline V gene sequence: CDR1 MNHEY, CDR2 SVGEGT. V gave up 6 bases and J gave up 4 bases, with 16 bases separating them. CDR3 region: CASRPSGGTYEQYF. The CDR3 coding sequence is TGTGCCAGCAGACCCTCCGGCGGGACATACGAGCAGTACTTC.

The chain links TRBV11-2 to TRBJ1-2; D is undetermined. The CDR3 spans 14 residues. Germline V CDR1 and CDR2: SGHAT, FQNNGV. V was trimmed by 1 base and J by 6 bases, leaving 12 bases between them. In DNA, the CDR3 is TGTGCCAGCAGCTTAGTTGGGGAAAAGGATGGCTACACCTTC. It translates to CASSLVGEKDGYTF.